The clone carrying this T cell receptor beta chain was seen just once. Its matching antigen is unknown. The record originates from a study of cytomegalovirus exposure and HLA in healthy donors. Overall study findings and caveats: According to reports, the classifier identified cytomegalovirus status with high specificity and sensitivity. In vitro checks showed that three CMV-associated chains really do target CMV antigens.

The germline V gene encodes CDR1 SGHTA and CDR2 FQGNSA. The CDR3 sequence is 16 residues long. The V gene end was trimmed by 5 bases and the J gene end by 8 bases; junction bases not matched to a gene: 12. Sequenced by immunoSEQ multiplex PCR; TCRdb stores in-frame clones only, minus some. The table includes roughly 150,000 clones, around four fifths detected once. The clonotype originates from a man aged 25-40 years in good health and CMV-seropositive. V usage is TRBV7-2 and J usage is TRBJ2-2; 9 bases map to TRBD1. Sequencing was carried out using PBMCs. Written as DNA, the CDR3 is TGTGCCAGCAGCCCGATCGGACAGGGGAGAAAAGGGGAGCTGTTTTTT. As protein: CASSPIGQGRKGELFF.